This entry describes one TCR beta chain. The CDR3 is 13 amino acids. With V trimmed by 4 bases and J by 8 bases, 3 bases remained unmatched. Germline lookup yields CDR1 SGHTA and CDR2 FQGTGA. The sample belongs to a study of shared clonotypes between healthy human individuals. The assay was carried out at the deep level. Libraries were prepared by immunoSEQ multiplex PCR; TCRdb keeps only in-frame clonotypes and omits some of them. The sample shows about 490,000 clones, less than 80% of them seen only once. The sample taken for sequencing was PBMCs. The source of this sequence is a woman aged 40 to 50 in good health. Some clones in this sample may be carry-over from other donors' samples. The genes are TRBV7-3 and TRBJ1-3; 9 bases are shared with TRBD1. The CDR3 DNA sequence: TGTGCCAGCAGCTGGGGACAGGGAGACACCATATATTTT. It codes for CASSWGQGDTIYF.